The T cell receptor beta chain described here comes from a study of blood T cell repertoires in COVID-19. Study as a whole: Samples taken during acute and convalescent COVID-19 were collected in the United States, Italy and Spain.

Each participant's cohort was designated according to participant-reported clinical history. Within 2 weeks before study entry, exposed participants met a COVID-19 case. Data came from immunoSEQ multiplex PCR; TCRdb stores just in-frame clones and leaves some out. This sample has more than 200,000 clones, with roughly 88% found just once. The germline V gene has CDR1 SGHTA and CDR2 FQGTGA. The length of the CDR3 is 16 residues. The V and J ends lost 0 bases and 1 base, in that order; junction bases with no gene match: 1. Sequences were obtained from PBMCs or T cells enriched from blood (not recorded which). The receptor comes from a woman between 25 and 40 years old who had been exposed to COVID-19. V gene TRBV7-3 combines with J gene TRBJ1-3; 9 bases line up with TRBD1. Here the CDR3 DNA reads TGTGCCAGCAGCTTAACAGGGACAGGGTCTGGAAACACCATATATTTT. Protein: CASSLTGTGSGNTIYF.